The 21 T cell receptor beta chains presented below share a single source sample, sequenced in a study of CD8+CD57+ T cells in acquired aplastic anemia. TCR beta VDJ and CDR3 were profiled, and genomic DNA was the template. TCRdb re-derived calls from the reads in MiXCR, one entry per CDR3 protein. The repertoire holds 150,000 or so distinct CDR3 sequences, 45% to 55% seen once, with approximately 2.9% in the top ten. The patients chosen for sequencing had shown expansion of CD8+CD57+ cells (detected by flow cytometry). Sequencing was performed on sorted CD4+, CD8+, or CD8+CD57+ T cells (not recorded which) from PBMCs. Every receptor here comes from a human donor with aplastic anemia.

This clonotype was detected once. Relative to the germline gene, one junction end is altered; a read error may explain this. This chain connects TRBV19 to TRBJ1-5, with 7 bases that match TRBD1. CDR3 length: 13 amino acids. Looked up from germline, CDR1 is LNHDA and CDR2 is SQIVND (reference sequence). The CDR3 protein is CASSWDSNQPQRF. CDR3 DNA: TGTGCCAGCAGCTGGGACAGTAATCAGCCCCAGCGTTTT.

The chain carries TRBV2 and TRBJ1-6; a weak D match, TRBD1 (5 bases). CDR3 length: 15 amino acids. Germline CDR1 SNHLY, CDR2 FYNNEI. The V gene lost 4 bases and the J gene lost 7 bases, with 14 bases spanning the gap. The CDR3, as DNA: TGTGCCAGCAGTGGGGGGGGTTTCGCCAATTCACCCCTCCACTTT. Translated, it gives CASSGGGFANSPLHF.

This clonotype was observed at least ten times. The gene calls are TRBV15 and TRBJ2-1, with D perhaps being TRBD1 or TRBD2 (5 bases each). This CDR3 has 15 residues. The V end was cut by 0 bases, the J end by 7 bases, with 13 bases between. Germline CDR1 LNHNV, CDR2 YYDKDF (reference sequence). The CDR3 nucleotides are TGTGCCACCAGCAGAGATCAGGGACGTAGAAATGAGCAGTTCTTC. It yields the protein CATSRDQGRRNEQFF.

This clonotype was found many times. The V gene is TRBV20-1, the J gene TRBJ1-1, with 8 bases identical to TRBD1. Trimming removed 3 bases from V and 7 bases from J; junction bases left unmatched: 7. The CDR3 has 13 residues. Germline CDR1 DFQATT, CDR2 SNEGSKA (reference sequence). The CDR3 nucleotides are TGCAGTGCTAGGGATGACAGGGGCCTTGAAGCTTTCTTT. Translating gives CSARDDRGLEAFF.

The chain joins TRBV20-1 to TRBJ1-1; TRBD1 might be the D (6 bases). The V end was cut by 1 base, the J end by 5 bases, with 14 bases between. Germline V lookup: CDR1 DFQATT, CDR2 SNEGSKA (reference sequence). The CDR3 spans 14 residues. The CDR3 bases are TGCAGTGCTAGAGTCCAGGGGTTGTGGACTGAAGCTTTCTTT. This gives the protein CSARVQGLWTEAFF.

The rearrangement uses TRBV7-9 and TRBJ2-2; D is possibly TRBD2 (5 bases). The V gene's germline CDR1 is SEHNR and CDR2 FQNEAQ (reference sequence). Trimming shortened V by 4 bases and J by 4 bases, and 7 bases separated the two germline ends. This CDR3 has 13 amino acids. CDR3 region: CASSYRGTGELFF. CDR3 nucleotide sequence: TGTGCCAGCAGCTACCGGGGCACCGGGGAGCTGTTTTTT.

CDR3 protein: CASSATLGTGPSEQYF. The CDR3 DNA sequence: TGTGCCAGTAGTGCGACTTTGGGGACAGGCCCTTCCGAGCAGTACTTC. The rearrangement uses TRBV19 and TRBJ2-7, with 8 bases aligning to TRBD1. CDR3 length: 16 residues. V shed 5 bases and J 6 bases; nucleotides not matched to a gene: 15. The germline CDR1 and CDR2 sequences are LNHDA and SQIVND (reference sequence).

J is TRBJ2-1 and V is TRBV19; 10 positions agree with TRBD2. The CDR3 length is 14 residues. CDR1 is LNHDA and CDR2 is SQIVND in the germline V gene (reference sequence). The V segment lost 4 bases and the J segment 6 bases; nucleotides outside the gene matches: 3. CDR3 in DNA: TGTGCCAGTAGTAAGCGGGAGGGCTTCAATGAGCAGTTCTTC. Translated: CASSKREGFNEQFF. The variable domain in full, with the rest retrieved from reference TRBV19 and TRBJ2-1, is DGGITQSPKYLFRKEGQNVTLSCEQNLNHDAMYWYRQDPGQGLRLIYYSQIVNDFQKGDIAEGYSVSREKKESFPLTVTSAQKNPTAFYLCASSKREGFNEQFFGPGTRLTVL.

The chain employs TRBV7-6 and TRBJ2-7; D call uncertain. The CDR3 runs to 13 residues. V dropped 1 base and J dropped 4 bases, with 8 bases sitting between them. Per germline, CDR1 SGHVS and CDR2 FNYEAQ. In DNA form, the CDR3 reads TGTGCCAGCAGCTTAGGTGCGAATTACGAGCAGTACTTC. Its protein is CASSLGANYEQYF.

The chain uses TRBV19 and TRBJ2-7; D is unclear. In germline, CDR1 is LNHDA, CDR2 SQIVND (reference sequence). Trimming pared 5 bases from V and 0 bases from J, leaving 11 bases between. The CDR3 is made up of 14 amino acids. The CDR3 bases are TGTGCCAGTAGTGTGGACGCTCCCTCCTACGAGCAGTACTTC. Translated: CASSVDAPSYEQYF.

The sample holds many counts of this clonotype. CDR3 in DNA: TGTGCCAGCAGCTTAACCGGGACAGGGACAACCGGGGAGCTGTTTTTT. This codes for CASSLTGTGTTGELFF. The chain couples TRBV7-3 to TRBJ2-2; 9 nucleotides align to TRBD1. The germline V gene encodes CDR1 SGHTA and CDR2 FQGTGA. The CDR3 contains 16 residues. The ends lost 0 bases at V and 5 bases at J; junction bases unmatched: 4.

The chain combines TRBV20-1 with TRBJ1-1, with TRBD1 matching over 8 bases. This CDR3 has 16 amino acids. The V gene's germline CDR1 is DFQATT and CDR2 SNEGSKA (reference sequence). Trimming at V came to 0 bases and at J to 3 bases, leaving 9 bases not matched to a gene. The CDR3 reads CSARDVNRGEDTEAFF. The CDR3 DNA reads TGCAGTGCTAGAGATGTAAACAGGGGGGAGGACACTGAAGCTTTCTTT.

Many counts were recorded for this clonotype. This rearrangement joins TRBV12-3 or TRBV12-4 to TRBJ1-6; 12 nucleotides agree with TRBD1. The trim removed 6 bases at V and 9 bases at J, leaving 6 bases unmatched. This CDR3 is built from 15 residues. CDR3 nucleotides: TGTGCCAGCAGCCGGGACAGGGGGCCTGGTTCACCCCTCCACTTT. It specifies CASSRDRGPGSPLHF.

This chain joins TRBV2 and TRBJ2-5; 9 bases match TRBD1. V was pared by 8 bases and J by 3 bases, with 4 bases of the junction left unmatched. CDR3 size: 13 residues. CDR1 and CDR2 from the germline V gene are SNHLY and FYNNEI. The DNA of the CDR3 is TGTGCCAGCGCTGGACAGGGGAAAGAGACCCAGTACTTC. Protein: CASAGQGKETQYF.

The chain's CDR3 is CASKLAGTDTQYF. Written as DNA, the CDR3 is TGTGCCAGCAAACTAGCGGGCACAGATACGCAGTATTTT. This rearrangement joins TRBV12-3 or TRBV12-4 to TRBJ2-3; 8 bases map to TRBD2. This CDR3 spans 13 amino acids. V shed 7 bases, J shed 1 base, and the junction held 1 base outside the gene matches.

This clonotype was detected many times. The gene calls are TRBV20-1 and TRBJ2-5, with 9 positions matching TRBD2. The germline V gene encodes CDR1 DFQATT and CDR2 SNEGSKA (reference sequence). The CDR3 length is 13 residues. The J segment lost 1 base and the V segment lost 3 bases, leaving 0 bases of the junction unmatched. The CDR3 sequence is CSARTSGQETQYF. CDR3 DNA sequence: TGCAGTGCTAGGACTAGCGGCCAAGAGACCCAGTACTTC.

Worth noting for this clonotype: A read error may produce the germline difference seen at one junction end. This sequence joins TRBV20-1 and TRBJ2-5; D is possibly TRBD1 or TRBD2 (5 bases each). The CDR3 is made up of 15 amino acids. Germline CDR1 DFQATT, CDR2 SNEGSKA (reference sequence). The CDR3, as DNA: TGCAGTGCTAGAGGGGGGTACGACGGGATGGAGACCCAGTGCTTC. This gives the protein CSARGGYDGMETQCF.

This clonotype has a handful of counts. The chain links TRBV15 to TRBJ1-5, with no clear D. CDR1 and CDR2 (germline): LNHNV, YYDKDF (reference sequence). This CDR3 region has 16 residues. The ends were cut back, 4 bases at V and 2 bases at J, with 15 bases in the middle. The DNA of the CDR3 is TGTGCCACCAGCAATAAGGAGACATGGGGCAATCAGCCCCAGCATTTT. Encoded protein: CATSNKETWGNQPQHF. The full variable domain, completed using reference TRBV15 and TRBJ1-5, is DAMVIQNPRYQVTQFGKPVTLSCSQTLNHNVMYWYQQKSSQAPKLLFHYYDKDFNNEADTPDNFQSRRPNTSFCFLDIRSPGLGDTAMYLCATSNKETWGNQPQHFGDGTRLSIL.

This chain uses TRBV6-1 with TRBJ1-1; D gene unclear. In germline, CDR1 is MNHNS, CDR2 SASEGT. Trimming cost V 2 bases and J 4 bases, with 14 bases left between them. This CDR3 region has 15 residues. In nucleotides, the CDR3 is TGTGCCAGCAGTGAACCGGGCGGGCCCAGCACTGAAGCTTTCTTT. Translated, it gives CASSEPGGPSTEAFF.

Of note for this clonotype: At one boundary the junction diverges from the germline segment, which might be a read error. This chain joins TRBV5-4 and TRBJ1-2, with 7 bases aligning to TRBD1. From germline, CDR1 is SGHNT and CDR2 YYREEE (reference sequence). The CDR3 runs 13 residues. DNA for the CDR3: TGTGCCAGCAGCCTGGGACAGTGTCATGGCTACGCCTTC. It yields the protein CASSLGQCHGYAF.

This clonotype was recorded a few times. This chain connects TRBV27 to TRBJ2-7; D possibly corresponds to TRBD1 (6 bases). The germline V gene encodes CDR1 MNHEY and CDR2 SMNVEV (reference sequence). With 2 bases removed from V and 2 bases from J, the gap between germline ends came to 16 bases. This CDR3 has 16 amino acids. CDR3 in amino acids: CASSLGPGVIPYEQYF. The CDR3 bases are TGTGCCAGCAGTTTAGGTCCAGGGGTGATTCCCTACGAGCAGTACTTC.